This TCR beta chain originates from a study of blood T cell repertoires in COVID-19. Study context: Sites in the United States, Italy and Spain provided acute and convalescent COVID-19 samples. Sample material is recorded as cDNA or gDNA derived from T cells, B-cell-depleted T cells, or PBMCs.

In the source study's methods: From reference gene primer amplification, estimates of nucleated cell counts were derived. Assay used: immunoSEQ multiplex PCR; TCRdb lists only in-frame clones, some missing. The V and J calls and clone size come from that table; D and trimming were worked out from the DNA. The sample has 250,000 to 400,000 clones, more than 70% seen once. The Seattle patients joined while their infection was active and were tracked longitudinally afterward. CDR1 is SNHLY, CDR2 FYNNEI, per germline. The CDR3 runs 13 residues. V dropped 1 base and J dropped 5 bases, with 6 bases sitting between them.

The TCR was taken from a woman aged 25 to 39 with COVID-19, enrolled during active disease. Material: peripheral blood. This rearrangement joins TRBV2 to TRBJ1-5, with D tentatively TRBD1 (5 bases). CDR3 sequence (DNA): TGTGCCAGCAGTGAAGGACAGCATCAGCCCCAGCATTTT. It encodes CASSEGQHQPQHF.